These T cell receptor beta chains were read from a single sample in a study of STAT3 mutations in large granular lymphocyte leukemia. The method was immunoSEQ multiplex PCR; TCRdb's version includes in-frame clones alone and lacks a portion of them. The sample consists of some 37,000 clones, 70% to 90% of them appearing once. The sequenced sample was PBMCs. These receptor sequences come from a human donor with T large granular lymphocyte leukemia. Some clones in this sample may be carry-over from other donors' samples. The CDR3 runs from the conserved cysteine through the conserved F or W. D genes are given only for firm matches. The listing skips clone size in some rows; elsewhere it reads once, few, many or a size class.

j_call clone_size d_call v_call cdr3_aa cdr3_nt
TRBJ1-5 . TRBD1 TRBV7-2 CASSLDRGHNQPQHF TGTGCCAGCAGCTTAGACAGGGGGCACAATCAGCCCCAGCATTTT
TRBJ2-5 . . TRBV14 CASSRGWQETQYF TGTGCCAGCAGCCGCGGGTGGCAAGAGACCCAGTACTTC
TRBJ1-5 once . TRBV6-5 CASSYQESQPQHF TGTGCCAGCAGTTACCAAGAAAGTCAGCCCCAGCATTTT
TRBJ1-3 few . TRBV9 CASSVGMTTGNTIYF TGTGCCAGCAGCGTTGGAATGACCACTGGAAACACCATATATTTT
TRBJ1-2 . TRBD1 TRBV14 CASSPRTGWHGYTF TGTGCCAGCAGCCCTCGGACAGGGTGGCATGGCTACACCTTC
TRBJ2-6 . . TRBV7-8 CASSLSGGANVLTF TGTGCCAGCAGCTTATCCGGTGGGGCCAACGTCCTGACTTTC
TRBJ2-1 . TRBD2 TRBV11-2 CASSLGLLLAGGSYNEQFF TGTGCCAGCAGCTTAGGCCTGCTTTTAGCGGGGGGCTCCTACAATGAGCAGTTCTTC
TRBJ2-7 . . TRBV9 CASSVGRGPPYEQYF TGTGCCAGCAGCGTAGGCCGGGGGCCCCCCTACGAGCAGTACTTC
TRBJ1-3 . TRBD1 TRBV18 CASSPIGTGQLSGNTIYF TGTGCCAGCTCACCGATCGGGACAGGCCAACTCTCTGGAAACACCATATATTTT
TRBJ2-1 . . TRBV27 CASSKGDPRNEQFF TGTGCCAGCAGTAAAGGGGACCCACGAAATGAGCAGTTCTTC
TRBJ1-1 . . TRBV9 CASSGLGNTEAFF TGTGCCAGCAGCGGGCTCGGGAACACTGAAGCTTTCTTT
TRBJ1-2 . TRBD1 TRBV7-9 CASSLGGTGTIYGYTF TGTGCCAGCAGCTTAGGTGGGACAGGGACTATCTATGGCTACACCTTC
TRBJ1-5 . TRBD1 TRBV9 CASSVGDRGSQPQHF TGTGCCAGCAGCGTAGGGGACAGGGGGAGTCAGCCCCAGCATTTT
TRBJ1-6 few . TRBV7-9 CATSKGREDSPLHF TGTGCCACCTCCAAGGGCAGGGAGGATTCACCCCTCCACTTT
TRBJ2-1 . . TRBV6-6 CASSYSRDEQFF TGTGCCAGCAGTTACTCGAGGGATGAGCAGTTCTTC
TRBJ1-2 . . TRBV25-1 CASSRLGQGNYGYTF TGTGCCAGCAGTAGATTAGGGCAGGGGAACTATGGCTACACCTTC
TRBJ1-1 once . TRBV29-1 CSVEEKTGTEAFF TGCAGCGTTGAAGAGAAAACAGGGACGGAAGCTTTCTTT
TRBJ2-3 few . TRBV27 CASSFSQGGADTQYF TGTGCCAGCAGTTTTAGCCAAGGTGGAGCAGATACGCAGTATTTT
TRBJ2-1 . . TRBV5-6 CASSRGYEQFF TGTGCCAGCAGCCGTGGGTATGAGCAGTTCTTC
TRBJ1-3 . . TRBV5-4 CASSPGAGLDTIYF TGTGCCAGCAGTCCCGGCGCAGGGTTAGACACCATATATTTT
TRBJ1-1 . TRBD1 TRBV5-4 CASSGGQGSNTEAFF TGTGCCAGCAGCGGAGGACAGGGCTCTAACACTGAAGCTTTCTTT
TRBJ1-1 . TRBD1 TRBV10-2 CASSDGARGYAEAFF TGCGCCAGCAGTGATGGTGCCAGGGGGTACGCTGAAGCTTTCTTT
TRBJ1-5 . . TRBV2 CASSEPNQPQHF TGTGCCAGCAGTGAGCCCAATCAGCCCCAGCATTTT
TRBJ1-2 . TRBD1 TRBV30 CAWSVLQGLSYYGYTF TGTGCCTGGAGTGTACTACAGGGGCTCTCCTACTATGGCTACACCTTC
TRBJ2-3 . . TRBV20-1 CSARLYTQYF TGCAGTGCTCGTCTATATACGCAGTATTTT
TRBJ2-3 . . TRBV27 CASRPAGDSTDTQYF TGTGCCAGCAGACCGGCCGGGGACAGCACAGATACGCAGTATTTT
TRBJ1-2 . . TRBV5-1 CASSLDMSNYGYTF TGCGCCAGCAGCCTAGACATGTCTAACTATGGCTACACCTTC
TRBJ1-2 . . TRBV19 CASSVNDGYYGYTF TGTGCCAGTAGTGTTAACGACGGCTACTATGGCTACACCTTC
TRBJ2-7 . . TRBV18 CASSPGAASSYEQYF TGTGCCAGCTCACCAGGGGCAGCGAGCTCCTACGAGCAGTACTTC
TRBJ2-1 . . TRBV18 CASSPPGRASYNEQFF TGTGCCAGCTCACCACCAGGCCGGGCCTCCTACAATGAGCAGTTCTTC
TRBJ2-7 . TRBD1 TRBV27 CASSHRGPYEQYF TGTGCCAGCAGCCACAGGGGGCCCTACGAGCAGTACTTC
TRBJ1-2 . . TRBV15 CATSNERWFNYGYTF TGTGCCACCAGCAACGAGAGGTGGTTTAACTATGGCTACACCTTC
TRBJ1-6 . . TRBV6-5 CASSYSGGDNSPLHF TGTGCCAGCAGTTACTCGGGAGGGGATAATTCACCCCTCCACTTT
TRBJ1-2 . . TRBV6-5 CATGAYGYTF TGTGCCACGGGGGCCTATGGCTACACCTTC
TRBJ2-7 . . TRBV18 CASSPRQDTYEQYF TGTGCCAGCTCACCCCGCCAGGATACCTACGAGCAGTACTTC
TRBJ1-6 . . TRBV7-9 CASSLRRGLTEDNSPLHF TGTGCCAGCAGCTTACGCAGGGGTCTAACCGAGGATAATTCACCCCTCCACTTT
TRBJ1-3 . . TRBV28 CASSPPRTLQGSGNTIYF TGTGCCAGCAGTCCACCCCGTACGTTACAGGGCTCTGGAAACACCATATATTTT
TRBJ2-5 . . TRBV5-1 CASSLSGRGEGTQYF TGCGCCAGCAGCTTGAGTGGCAGGGGGGAAGGGACCCAGTACTTC
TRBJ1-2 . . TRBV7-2 CASSLAPSGYGYTF TGTGCCAGCAGCTTAGCCCCCAGCGGCTATGGCTACACCTTC
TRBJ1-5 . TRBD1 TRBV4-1 CASSQWGPGQINQPQHF TGCGCCAGCAGCCAATGGGGACCGGGACAGATCAATCAGCCCCAGCATTTT
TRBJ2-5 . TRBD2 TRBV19 CASSIQRTSSQETQYF TGTGCCAGTAGTATCCAACGGACTAGCAGTCAAGAGACCCAGTACTTC
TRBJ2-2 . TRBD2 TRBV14 CASSPGGRGELFF TGTGCCAGCAGCCCGGGGGGGCGCGGGGAGCTGTTTTTT
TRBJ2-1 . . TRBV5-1 CASSPLQGMGNEQFF TGCGCCAGCAGCCCACTACAGGGAATGGGCAATGAGCAGTTCTTC
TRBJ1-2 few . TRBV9 CASSVGRYGYTF TGTGCCAGCAGCGTGGGTAGATATGGCTACACCTTC
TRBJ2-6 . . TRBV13 CASSSGRVLSGANVLTF TGTGCCAGCAGCTCCGGACGAGTCCTATCTGGGGCCAACGTCCTGACTTTC
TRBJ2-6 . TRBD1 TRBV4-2 CASSPKTGEPSGANVLTF TGTGCCAGCAGCCCAAAGACAGGGGAACCCTCTGGGGCCAACGTCCTGACTTTC
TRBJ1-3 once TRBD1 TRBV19 CASSSRDRVSGNTIYF TGTGCCAGTAGTAGCCGGGACAGGGTTTCTGGAAACACCATATATTTT
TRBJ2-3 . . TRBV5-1 CASSFRAHGKDTQYF TGCGCCAGCAGCTTCAGGGCGCATGGGAAAGATACGCAGTATTTT
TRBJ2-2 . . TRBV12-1 CASGREPDKWGIYTGELFF TGTGCCAGCGGCCGAGAACCGGACAAGTGGGGGATCTACACCGGGGAGCTGTTTTTT
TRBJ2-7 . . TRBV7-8 CASSFLAGAQEQYF TGTGCCAGCAGCTTCCTCGCTGGGGCGCAGGAGCAGTACTTC
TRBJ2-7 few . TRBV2 CASSGPDTDYEQYF TGTGCCAGCAGTGGTCCGGACACCGACTACGAGCAGTACTTC
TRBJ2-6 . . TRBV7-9 CASSLDLGNSGANVLTF TGTGCCAGCAGCTTAGATCTGGGGAACTCTGGGGCCAACGTCCTGACTTTC
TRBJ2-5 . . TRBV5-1 CASSGSGGETQYF TGCGCCAGCAGCGGAAGCGGAGGGGAGACCCAGTACTTC